This paragraph covers one TCR beta chain sequence. Its antigen is not identified. V dropped 7 bases and J dropped 3 bases, with 11 bases sitting between them. Germline CDR1 is SGHRS and CDR2 is YFSETQ. This CDR3 is 13 amino acids long. The record originates from a study of cytomegalovirus exposure and HLA in healthy donors. Study-wide findings and caveats: In vitro data verified three CMV-associated chains as specific for CMV antigens. Cytomegalovirus-associated status was assigned to about 160 TCR beta chains. High sensitivity and specificity were reportedly achieved when the classifier diagnosed cytomegalovirus status.

This table comes from immunoSEQ multiplex PCR, and its TCRdb copy is limited to in-frame clones, with some not included. The table includes some 170,000 clones, approximately 87% detected once. The donors were part of the roughly 130-subject validation cohort, which stood apart from the roughly 700-subject first cohort. The rearrangement links TRBV5-1 to TRBJ1-5, with D unclear. Sequencing was done on a sample of PBMCs. The origin of this receptor is a woman in her twenties or thirties in good health and CMV-seronegative. CDR3 sequence (DNA): TGCGCCAGCCGAGTGGAGTTCAATCAGCCCCAGCATTTT. It codes for CASRVEFNQPQHF.